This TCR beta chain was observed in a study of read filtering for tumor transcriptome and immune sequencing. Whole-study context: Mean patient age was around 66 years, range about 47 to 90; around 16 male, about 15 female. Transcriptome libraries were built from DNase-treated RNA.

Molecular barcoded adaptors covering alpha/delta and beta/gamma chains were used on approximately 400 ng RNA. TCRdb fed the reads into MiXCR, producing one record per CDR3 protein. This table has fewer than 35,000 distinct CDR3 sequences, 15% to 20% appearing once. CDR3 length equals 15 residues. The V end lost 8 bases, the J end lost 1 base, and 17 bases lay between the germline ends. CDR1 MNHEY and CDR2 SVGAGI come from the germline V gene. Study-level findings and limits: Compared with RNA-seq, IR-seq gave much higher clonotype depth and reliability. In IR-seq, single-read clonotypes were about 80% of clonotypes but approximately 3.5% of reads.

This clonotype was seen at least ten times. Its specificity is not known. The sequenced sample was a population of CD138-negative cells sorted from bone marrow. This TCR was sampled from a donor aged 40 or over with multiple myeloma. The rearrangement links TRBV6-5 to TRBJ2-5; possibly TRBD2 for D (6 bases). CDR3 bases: TGTGCCAGCGGGGACGGGGGACGGATCCAAGAGACCCAGTACTTC. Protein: CASGDGGRIQETQYF.